The source of this T cell receptor beta chain is a study of cytomegalovirus exposure and HLA in healthy donors. Study-wide points: In a later analysis, a genetic analysis reported fewer productive-TCR N-insertions in an Asian-associated ancestry cluster than the cohort average.

The CDR3 spans 13 residues. Trimming cost V 6 bases and J 4 bases, with 12 bases left between them. The germline gives CDR1 MNHNS, CDR2 SASEGT. The PCR used 60 Vbeta and 13 Jbeta primers. Original processing notes: Around 80 million unique TCR beta chains, around 10 million of them shared, were counted by a later analysis. The repertoire was sequenced with immunoSEQ multiplex PCR; TCRdb's copy has only in-frame clones and lacks some. V, J and clone size reflect that table, while D and trimming were determined from the DNA. This table holds about 73,000 clones, 67% found once. Points on this clone: Its specificity is not known.

The sequenced sample was PBMCs. This sequence was found in a woman between 45 and 60 years old in good health and CMV-seropositive. The rearrangement uses TRBV6-1 and TRBJ1-2; D is perhaps TRBD1 (6 bases). The CDR3 DNA follows: TGTGCCAGCAGCACCAGGACAGCCTATGGCTACACCTTC. This encodes CASSTRTAYGYTF.